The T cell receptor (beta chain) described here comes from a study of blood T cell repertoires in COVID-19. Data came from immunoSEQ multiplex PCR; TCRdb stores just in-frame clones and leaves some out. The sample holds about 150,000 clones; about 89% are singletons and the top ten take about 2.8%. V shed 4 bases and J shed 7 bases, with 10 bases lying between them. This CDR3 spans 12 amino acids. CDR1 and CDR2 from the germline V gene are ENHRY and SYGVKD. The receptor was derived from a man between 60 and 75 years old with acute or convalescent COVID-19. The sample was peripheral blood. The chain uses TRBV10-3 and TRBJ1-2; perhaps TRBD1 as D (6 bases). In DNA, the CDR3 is TGTGCCATCAGTGTCCCCAGGGGTGGCTACACCTTC. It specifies CAISVPRGGYTF.